These 22 T cell receptor beta chains came from one sample sequenced in a study of cytomegalovirus exposure and HLA in healthy donors. Generated by immunoSEQ multiplex PCR, the TCRdb table keeps only in-frame clones and is missing some. The sample has roughly 200,000 clones, roughly four fifths seen once. The material sequenced was PBMCs. The receptor source for this set is a woman younger than 30 in good health and CMV-seropositive.

V and J are TRBV5-1 and TRBJ1-4; D is ambiguous. CDR3 length: 18 amino acids. Germline lookup yields CDR1 SGHRS and CDR2 YFSETQ. V was pared by 3 bases and J by 0 bases, with 18 bases between. The CDR3 sequence: CASSSGRVPLATNEKLFF. CDR3 nucleotides: TGCGCCAGCAGCTCTGGTCGCGTCCCGCTTGCAACTAATGAAAAACTGTTTTTT.

V is TRBV29-1 and J is TRBJ1-2, with TRBD1 identical over 10 bases. In germline, CDR1 is SQVTM, CDR2 ANQGSEA. The CDR3 loop spans 14 amino acids. The V segment lost 5 bases and the J segment 6 bases; nucleotides outside the gene matches: 9. Written as DNA, the CDR3 is TGCAGCGTTAACCTGGGACAGGGGTTTAATGGCTACACCTTC. Translating gives CSVNLGQGFNGYTF. Full variable domain (remainder filled in from reference TRBV29-1 and TRBJ1-2): SAVISQKPSRDICQRGTSLTIQCQVDSQVTMMFWYRQQPGQSLTLIATANQGSEATYESGFVIDKFPISRPNLTFSTLTVSNMSPEDSSIYLCSVNLGQGFNGYTFGSGTRLTVV.

V is TRBV5-8 and J is TRBJ1-6; no firm D call. The CDR3 runs to 13 residues. Germline CDR1 reads SGHTS; CDR2 reads YDEGEE. Deletions cut 6 bases from V and 3 bases from J, with 7 bases between. The CDR3 DNA sequence: TGTGCCAGCACCCGAGGCTATAATTCACCCCTCCACTTT. Amino acids: CASTRGYNSPLHF.

The chain links TRBV19 to TRBJ2-1; the match to TRBD2 covers 7 bases. Germline assignment: CDR1 LNHDA and CDR2 SQIVND (reference sequence). Losses at the gene ends were 1 base for V and 4 bases for J; bases not matched to a gene: 7. The CDR3 spans 16 residues. The CDR3 reads CASSIAGGSGYNEQFF. The CDR3 nucleotides are TGTGCCAGTAGTATAGCGGGGGGAAGTGGTTACAATGAGCAGTTCTTC.

This chain links TRBV4-1 with TRBJ1-4; D gene uncertain. The V gene's germline CDR1 is MGHRA and CDR2 YSYEKL. The V gene lost 1 base and the J gene lost 9 bases, with 6 bases spanning the gap. This CDR3 contains 12 residues. CDR3 sequence: CASSQGGQKLFF. DNA for the CDR3: TGCGCCAGCAGCCAAGGCGGGCAAAAACTGTTTTTT.

The V and J genes are TRBV2 and TRBJ2-1, with 8 bases aligning to TRBD2. The germline CDR1 and CDR2 sequences are SNHLY and FYNNEI. Losses at the gene ends were 6 bases for V and 3 bases for J; bases not matched to a gene: 13. The CDR3 covers 17 residues. The CDR3 spells CASRELVTSGLYNEQFF. CDR3 sequence (DNA): TGTGCCAGCAGAGAACTCGTTACTAGCGGCCTCTACAATGAGCAGTTCTTC.

This chain links TRBV10-3 with TRBJ2-7; tentatively, D is TRBD1 (6 bases). The CDR3 is 20 amino acids. Trimming took 4 bases from V and 0 from J, leaving 28 bases between them. The germline CDR1 and CDR2 sequences are ENHRY and SYGVKD. CDR3 amino acids: CAISAGVGLDFRRRSYEQYF. Here the CDR3 DNA reads TGTGCCATCAGTGCAGGGGTAGGGCTGGATTTTAGGCGCCGCTCCTACGAGCAGTACTTC.

The CDR3 here is CASSPQGATTPGELFF. In DNA form, the CDR3 reads TGTGCCAGCTCACCACAGGGGGCTACTACACCGGGGGAGCTGTTTTTT. The gene calls are TRBV18 and TRBJ2-2; 7 bases line up with TRBD1. Germline V gene sequence: CDR1 KGHSH, CDR2 LQKENI. V shed 1 base and J 8 bases; nucleotides not matched to a gene: 10. The CDR3 sequence is 16 residues long. Looking up the rest from reference TRBV18 and TRBJ2-2 gives the full variable domain: NAGVMQNPRHLVRRRGQEARLRCSPMKGHSHVYWYRQLPEEGLKFMVYLQKENIIDESGMPKERFSAEFPKEGPSILRIQQVVRGDSAAYFCASSPQGATTPGELFFGEGSRLTVL.

Concerning this clone: The sample carries other DNA sequences with the same CDR3. The chain couples TRBV19 to TRBJ1-6; a weak D match, TRBD1 (5 bases). The V gene's germline CDR1 is LNHDA and CDR2 SQIVND (reference sequence). V was clipped by 3 bases and J by 5 bases, with 8 bases between them. The CDR3 is 14 residues long. The CDR3 protein is CASSIVGHNSPLHF. For the CDR3, the DNA is TGTGCCAGTAGTATTGTGGGGCATAATTCACCCCTCCACTTT.

The chain is built from TRBV6-1 and TRBJ2-1, with TRBD1 matching over 8 bases. Germline trimming cut 8 bases from V and 16 bases from J; bases unmatched to any gene: 7. The CDR3 extends over 10 amino acids. The germline V gene has CDR1 MNHNS and CDR2 SASEGT. The CDR3 reads CASGVDRAFF. CDR3 DNA: TGTGCCAGCGGGGTGGACAGGGCATTCTTC.

The count of this clone is one. The V gene is TRBV4-2, the J gene TRBJ1-2, with a weak D call TRBD1 (6 bases). Germline V CDR1 and CDR2: LGHNA, YNFKEQ. CDR3 length equals 16 residues. Trimming took 4 bases from V and 4 from J, leaving 19 bases between them. CDR3 coding DNA: TGTGCCAGCAGCCGCTCGGGCGGGGGGCCGGGCTATGGCTACACCTTC. Translating gives CASSRSGGGPGYGYTF.

The rearrangement joins TRBV12-2 to TRBJ1-2. TRBV12-2 is listed as a pseudogene. CDR3 size: 14 residues. The CDR3 DNA follows: TGTGCAAGTCGCTTAGAGCCTAACGGGGTTGGCTACACCTTC. It codes for CASRLEPNGVGYTF.

This clone was seen just once. This chain links TRBV19 with TRBJ1-2; no definite D call. There are 16 residues in the CDR3. Germline V gene sequence: CDR1 LNHDA, CDR2 SQIVND (reference sequence). The V gene lost 5 bases and the J gene lost 4 bases, with 20 bases spanning the gap. CDR3 loop: CASSPPLGASGYGYTF. CDR3 nucleotides: TGTGCCAGTAGTCCCCCTTTGGGAGCCTCGGGCTATGGCTACACCTTC.

The rearrangement uses TRBV5-6 and TRBJ1-6; 8 bases map to TRBD1. V was clipped by 0 bases and J by 5 bases; unmatched bases: 4. The CDR3 contains 16 residues. Germline V gene data show CDR1 as SGHDT and CDR2 as YYEEEE. CDR3 region: CASSLGTGTNNSPLHF. CDR3 bases: TGTGCCAGCAGCTTGGGGACAGGGACTAATAATTCACCCCTCCACTTT.

The chain recombines TRBV4-2 with TRBJ2-5; 10 nucleotides match TRBD2. Germline CDR1 is LGHNA and CDR2 is YNFKEQ. V lost 0 bases and J lost 1; bases outside the gene matches: 5. CDR3 length: 17 residues. CDR3 amino acids: CASSQDPSGGTQETQYF. The CDR3 region has the DNA TGTGCCAGCAGCCAAGATCCTAGCGGGGGAACCCAAGAGACCCAGTACTTC.

V is TRBV5-1 and J is TRBJ2-2; D ambiguous. There are 13 residues in the CDR3. Germline CDR1 and CDR2: SGHRS and YFSETQ. V lost 1 base and J 6 bases, leaving 7 bases between the germline ends. Here the CDR3 DNA reads TGCGCCAGCAGCTTGTACGTAGCCGGGGAGCTGTTTTTT. Protein: CASSLYVAGELFF.

This clone was counted a single time. The chain combines TRBV5-8 with TRBJ2-1; 9 nucleotides agree with TRBD2. CDR3 size: 16 residues. CDR1 and CDR2 from the germline V gene are SGHTS and YDEGEE. The ends lost 2 bases at V and 8 bases at J; junction bases unmatched: 11. CDR3 in DNA: TGTGCCAGCAGCTTATTGGCGGGGGGGCCTGGGGATGAGCAGTTCTTC. Translated, it gives CASSLLAGGPGDEQFF.

The DNA of the CDR3 is TGTGCCAGCAACCACCGCCGGACAGGCATTTACAATGAGCAGTTCTTC. It translates to CASNHRRTGIYNEQFF. The chain couples TRBV7-8 to TRBJ2-1; 7 bases are shared with TRBD1. Trimming cost V 7 bases and J 4 bases; bases outside gene matches: 13. Germline V gene lookup returns CDR1 SGHVS and CDR2 FQNEAQ. The CDR3 spans 16 residues.

The chain combines TRBV11-2 with TRBJ1-2; D unclear. Trimming pared 7 bases from V and 4 bases from J, leaving 10 bases between. In germline, CDR1 is SGHAT, CDR2 FQNNGV. The CDR3 loop spans 12 amino acids. The CDR3 DNA sequence: TGTGCCAGCACCCTAGGCGGCTATGGCTACACCTTC. It translates to CASTLGGYGYTF.

This clone appeared a few times. The junction and the germline gene differ at one end; a read error may be behind it. The chain has TRBV27 and TRBJ1-6; a weak D match, TRBD1 (5 bases). The CDR3 sequence is 15 residues long. Germline lookup yields CDR1 MNHEY and CDR2 SMNVEV (reference sequence). For the CDR3, the DNA is TGTGCCAGCAGCGGAGTTCGGGGGGGGAACGCACCCCTCTACTTT. This translates into CASSGVRGGNAPLYF.

The chain has TRBV4-1 and TRBJ1-1, with 9 bases that match TRBD1. The CDR3 sequence is 18 residues long. The V gene's germline CDR1 is MGHRA and CDR2 YSYEKL. Trimming took 4 bases from V and 0 from J; bases not matched to a gene: 12. Here the CDR3 DNA reads TGCGCCAGCAGCCCGAACCTACAGGGGGCGGGACTGAACACTGAAGCTTTCTTT. Protein sequence: CASSPNLQGAGLNTEAFF.

The chain combines TRBV7-9 with TRBJ1-3; D uncertain. Germline lookup yields CDR1 SEHNR and CDR2 FQNEAQ (reference sequence). V was clipped by 5 bases and J by 4 bases, with 12 bases between them. The CDR3 runs 14 residues. The chain's CDR3 is CASSKQQYGNTIYF. As DNA, the CDR3 is TGTGCCAGCAGCAAACAGCAGTACGGAAACACCATATATTTT.